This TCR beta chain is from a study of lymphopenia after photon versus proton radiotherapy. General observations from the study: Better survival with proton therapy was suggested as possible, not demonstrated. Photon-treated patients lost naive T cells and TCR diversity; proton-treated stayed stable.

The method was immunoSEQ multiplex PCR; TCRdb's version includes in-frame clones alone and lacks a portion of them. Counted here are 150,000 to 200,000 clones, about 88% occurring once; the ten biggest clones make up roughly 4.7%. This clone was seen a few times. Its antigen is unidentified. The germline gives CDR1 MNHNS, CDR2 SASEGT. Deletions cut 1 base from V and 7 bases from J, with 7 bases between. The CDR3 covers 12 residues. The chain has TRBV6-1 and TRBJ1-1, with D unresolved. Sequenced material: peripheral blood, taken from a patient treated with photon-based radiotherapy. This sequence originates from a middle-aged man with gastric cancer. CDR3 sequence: CASSEDWIEAFF. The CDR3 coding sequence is TGTGCCAGCAGTGAAGATTGGATTGAAGCTTTCTTT.